Following are 27 T cell receptor beta chains from one sample sequenced in a study of blood T cell repertoires in COVID-19. Profiling relied on immunoSEQ multiplex PCR, and the TCRdb table lists in-frame clones only, not all of them. The table includes about 99,000 clones, around 84% detected once. Sequencing was done on a sample of peripheral blood. The receptors were gathered from a woman aged 60-75 years in a cohort sampled during active or convalescent COVID-19.

The CDR3 sequence is CASSLQGQETQYF. As DNA, the CDR3 is TGCGCCAGCAGCTTGCAGGGACAAGAGACCCAGTACTTC. The V and J genes are TRBV5-1 and TRBJ2-5; weak D call: TRBD1 (5 bases). CDR1 is SGHRS and CDR2 is YFSETQ in the germline V gene. Trimming pared 1 base from V and 2 bases from J, leaving 6 bases between. The CDR3 covers 13 residues.

This chain connects TRBV5-4 to TRBJ2-5, with TRBD1 identical over 11 bases. Trimming cost V 4 bases and J 3 bases; bases outside gene matches: 5. The germline CDR1 and CDR2 sequences are SGHNT and YYREEE (reference sequence). There are 15 residues in the CDR3. CDR3 bases: TGTGCCAGCAGCCCCAGGACAGGGGGCAAAGAGACCCAGTACTTC. Protein sequence: CASSPRTGGKETQYF. Filled out from reference TRBV5-4 and TRBJ2-5, the complete variable domain reads ETGVTQSPTHLIKTRGQQVTLRCSSQSGHNTVSWYQQALGQGPQFIFQYYREEENGRGNFPPRFSGLQFPNYSSELNVNALELDDSALYLCASSPRTGGKETQYFGPGTRLLVL.

The chain couples TRBV11-1 to TRBJ1-1; 7 bases are a match to TRBD1. V shed 5 bases and J 4 bases; nucleotides not matched to a gene: 10. Germline CDR1 SGHAT, CDR2 FQDESV (reference sequence). The CDR3 runs to 15 residues. This CDR3 is CASSPPPTGVTEAFF. Here the CDR3 DNA reads TGTGCCAGCAGCCCGCCCCCCACAGGGGTCACTGAAGCTTTCTTT.

This clone appeared once. No DNA is shown, since the ends of the CDR3 on it are uncertain; the CDR3 is the one TCRdb lists. J is TRBJ1-3 and V is TRBV28. The CDR3 is 15 residues long, counting both termini. In germline, CDR1 is MDHEN, CDR2 SYDVKM. CDR3 loop: CASILGGSSGNTIYF.

The J gene is TRBJ1-5, the V gene TRBV7-9, with a possible D match to TRBD1 (5 bases). The CDR3 sequence is 15 residues long. Looked up from germline, CDR1 is SEHNR and CDR2 is FQNEAQ (reference sequence). The ends were cut back, 3 bases at V and 3 bases at J, with 12 bases in the middle. Written as DNA, the CDR3 is TGTGCCAGCAGCTTTTGGGGAGGGGACAATCAGCCCCAGCATTTT. Residues: CASSFWGGDNQPQHF.

This sequence joins TRBV9 and TRBJ1-2; 10 nucleotides line up with TRBD1. The V segment lost 0 bases and the J segment 4 bases; nucleotides outside the gene matches: 3. The CDR3 length is 15 residues. Germline V gene data show CDR1 as SGDLS and CDR2 as YYNGEE. Here the CDR3 reads CASSVAGTGAYGYTF. Here the CDR3 DNA reads TGTGCCAGCAGCGTAGCTGGGACAGGGGCCTATGGCTACACCTTC.

The rearrangement joins TRBV18 to TRBJ2-2, with 10 bases fitting TRBD2. The germline gives CDR1 KGHSH, CDR2 LQKENI. This CDR3 has 16 amino acids. After removal of 3 bases from V and 2 bases from J, the junction contained 3 bases not matched to a gene. The CDR3 is CASSPLLAGNTGELFF. For the CDR3, the DNA is TGTGCCAGCTCACCCTTACTAGCGGGAAACACCGGGGAGCTGTTTTTT.

The rearrangement joins TRBV6-1 to TRBJ2-7; tentative D call: TRBD2 (6 bases). This CDR3 comprises 15 residues. V was cut by 0 bases and J by 6 bases, with 15 bases left in between. CDR1 MNHNS and CDR2 SASEGT come from the germline V gene. The CDR3 here is CASSEAGGIGSEQYF. CDR3 DNA sequence: TGTGCCAGCAGTGAAGCGGGCGGGATAGGCAGCGAGCAGTACTTC.

The CDR3 DNA follows: TGCGCCAGCAGCTTCGGAGGGCAGGAAGAGACCCAGTACTTC. Translating it yields CASSFGGQEETQYF. The chain employs TRBV5-1 and TRBJ2-5, with a weak D call TRBD2 (6 bases). Germline V lookup: CDR1 SGHRS, CDR2 YFSETQ. Trimming pared 2 bases from V and 3 bases from J, leaving 11 bases between. CDR3 size: 14 residues. Complete variable domain (other parts from reference TRBV5-1 and TRBJ2-5): KAGVTQTPRYLIKTRGQQVTLSCSPISGHRSVSWYQQTPGQGLQFLFEYFSETQRNKGNFPGRFSGRQFSNSRSEMNVSTLELGDSALYLCASSFGGQEETQYFGPGTRLLVL.

The CDR3 region is CASSVQGANVLTF. The CDR3 DNA reads TGTGCCAGTAGTGTACAGGGGGCCAACGTCCTGACTTTC. The rearrangement uses TRBV19 and TRBJ2-6; D unresolved. V was cut by 5 bases and J by 4 bases, with 6 bases left in between. The V gene's germline CDR1 is LNHDA and CDR2 SQIVND (reference sequence). The CDR3 runs to 13 residues.

The J gene is TRBJ2-5, the V gene TRBV6-5, with TRBD2 matching over 9 bases. J gave up 5 bases and V 6 bases, and 7 bases lay outside the gene matches. This CDR3 comprises 14 residues. CDR1 is MNHEY and CDR2 is SVGAGI in the germline V gene. The CDR3 coding sequence is TGTGCCAGCAGCTTAGCGGGGGTGGTGGAGACCCAGTACTTC. It specifies CASSLAGVVETQYF.

This chain uses TRBV6-5 with TRBJ2-1, with a weak D call TRBD1 (5 bases). Per germline, CDR1 MNHEY and CDR2 SVGAGI. The CDR3 is 13 amino acids. Trimming pared 6 bases from V and 8 bases from J, leaving 14 bases between. As DNA, the CDR3 is TGTGCCAGCAGGGGGCTAGGAGTGGATGAGCAGTTCTTC. Protein: CASRGLGVDEQFF.

CDR3 sequence: CATSRGGRTSVADTQYF. CDR3 nucleotide sequence: TGTGCCACCAGCAGGGGGGGGAGGACTAGCGTGGCAGATACGCAGTATTTT. This chain joins TRBV15 and TRBJ2-3, with TRBD2 identical over 9 bases. The CDR3 consists of 17 residues. J gave up 4 bases and V 3 bases, and 11 bases lay outside the gene matches. From germline, CDR1 is LNHNV and CDR2 YYDKDF (reference sequence).

The chain links TRBV2 to TRBJ2-7, with 7 bases fitting TRBD1. This CDR3 has 12 residues. V trimming: 6 bases; J trimming: 6 bases; junction bases outside the gene matches: 5. CDR1 is SNHLY, CDR2 FYNNEI, per germline. The CDR3 loop is CASRETGSEQYF. In DNA, the CDR3 is TGTGCCAGCAGGGAGACAGGGTCCGAGCAGTACTTC.

This chain connects TRBV6-5 to TRBJ1-5, with 7 bases fitting TRBD1. With 6 bases clipped from V and 5 bases from J, the junction kept 7 bases outside the gene matches. This CDR3 spans 14 amino acids. Germline-derived CDR1 and CDR2 are MNHEY and SVGAGI. CDR3 DNA: TGTGCCAGCAGACCGACAGGGAACGATCAGCCCCAGCATTTT. Its translation: CASRPTGNDQPQHF.

V is TRBV9 and J is TRBJ2-1; D gene ambiguous. The CDR3 covers 11 residues. Germline V CDR1 and CDR2: SGDLS, YYNGEE. Trimming pared 0 bases from V and 9 bases from J, leaving 4 bases between. The CDR3 spells CASSVAGEQFF. DNA for the CDR3: TGTGCCAGCAGCGTAGCGGGTGAGCAGTTCTTC.

The sample holds one count of this clone. This chain joins TRBV24-1 and TRBJ2-5; 9 bases agree with TRBD2. CDR1 and CDR2 from the germline V gene are KGHDR and SFDVKD. CDR3 size: 13 residues. The junction had 0 bases not matched to a gene; V was cut back by 4 bases and J by 4 bases. The CDR3 region has the DNA TGTGCCACCAGTGAACTAGCGGGAGAGACCCAGTACTTC. Protein: CATSELAGETQYF.

The CDR3 region is CSVSQGRNTEAFF. Written as DNA, the CDR3 is TGCAGCGTTAGCCAGGGTAGGAACACTGAAGCTTTCTTT. The chain carries TRBV29-1 and TRBJ1-1; D is perhaps TRBD1 (5 bases). The CDR3 is made up of 13 amino acids. V lost 5 bases and J lost 1, with 11 bases in between. Germline loops: CDR1 SQVTM, CDR2 ANQGSEA.

CDR3: CASSTGSHQPQHF. CDR3 bases: TGTGCCAGCAGTACAGGGTCCCATCAGCCCCAGCATTTT. The chain recombines TRBV6-5 with TRBJ1-5; D may be TRBD1 (6 bases). CDR3 length equals 13 residues. V was trimmed by 5 bases and J by 5 bases, leaving 10 bases between them. Germline CDR1 reads MNHEY; CDR2 reads SVGAGI.

V usage is TRBV28 and J usage is TRBJ2-5, with 7 bases lining up with TRBD2. CDR3 length: 14 residues. Germline V gene data show CDR1 as MDHEN and CDR2 as SYDVKM. Losses at the gene ends were 1 base for V and 13 bases for J; bases not matched to a gene: 12. The CDR3 is CASSLFGTNGGRYF. The CDR3 bases are TGTGCCAGCAGTTTATTTGGGACTAACGGAGGCCGGTACTTC.

The chain joins TRBV27 to TRBJ1-2, with D unclear. The V and J ends lost 6 bases and 4 bases respectively, with 12 bases between them. Germline lookup yields CDR1 MNHEY and CDR2 SMNVEV (reference sequence). This CDR3 has 13 amino acids. The CDR3 sequence: CASRQNLIYGYTF. CDR3 DNA sequence: TGTGCCAGCAGGCAAAACCTAATCTATGGCTACACCTTC.

This clone occurred a few times. This chain connects TRBV27 to TRBJ1-6, with D possibly matching TRBD1 (5 bases). This CDR3 has 14 residues. Germline CDR1 and CDR2: MNHEY and SMNVEV (reference sequence). V was clipped by 3 bases and J by 7 bases, with 10 bases between them. CDR3 coding DNA: TGTGCCAGCAGTTTCTTCGGGGGAAATTCACCCCTCCACTTT. Amino acids: CASSFFGGNSPLHF.

The chain recombines TRBV11-2 with TRBJ2-3; 7 nucleotides match TRBD2. The CDR3 has 16 amino acids. V lost 5 bases to trimming and J lost 2 bases; unmatched junction nucleotides: 10. Germline lookup yields CDR1 SGHAT and CDR2 FQNNGV. CDR3 in amino acids: CASSHRSSGYTDTQYF. The CDR3 DNA sequence: TGTGCCAGCAGCCACAGGTCTAGCGGTTACACAGATACGCAGTATTTT.

V usage is TRBV21-1 and J usage is TRBJ2-5; TRBD1 is taken as the D call from the table, unchecked against the DNA. TRBV21-1 is a pseudogene. The CDR3 runs 14 residues. The CDR3 DNA reads as TGTGCCAGCAGCAAAGGACAGGGGAGCGAGACCCAGTACTTC. Translated, it gives CASSKGQGSETQYF.

The V and J genes are TRBV7-8 and TRBJ2-3; TRBD2 agrees at 10 bases. Germline V gene sequence: CDR1 SGHVS, CDR2 FQNEAQ. This CDR3 has 15 residues. V lost 3 bases, J lost 6 bases, and 6 bases stayed unmatched. CDR3 loop: CASSFERGGADTQYF. The CDR3 DNA reads as TGTGCCAGCAGCTTCGAGCGGGGGGGAGCGGATACGCAGTATTTT.

The chain uses TRBV5-1 and TRBJ1-3; TRBD1 is a possible D gene (6 bases). The CDR3 runs 14 residues. The V gene lost 3 bases and the J gene lost 0 bases, with 7 bases spanning the gap. Germline CDR1 reads SGHRS; CDR2 reads YFSETQ. Written as DNA, the CDR3 is TGCGCCAGCAGCTCGACAGGCTCTGGAAACACCATATATTTT. Its translation: CASSSTGSGNTIYF.

This chain's CDR3 is CASRGDEQFF. CDR3 in DNA: TGTGCCAGTAGGGGAGATGAGCAGTTCTTC. The chain is built from TRBV19 and TRBJ2-1; D might be TRBD2 (5 bases). The CDR3 is 10 amino acids. V was pared by 6 bases and J by 8 bases, with 5 bases between. Looked up from germline, CDR1 is LNHDA and CDR2 is SQIVND (reference sequence).